Presented here are 22 T cell receptor beta chains from one specimen sequenced in a study of blood T cell repertoires in COVID-19. Libraries were prepared by immunoSEQ multiplex PCR; TCRdb keeps only in-frame clonotypes and omits some of them. The profile covers 60,000 to 85,000 clones, with around 82% appearing a single time and less than 20% taken by the ten largest. Sequencing input: peripheral blood. The receptor set was obtained from a human donor in a cohort sampled during active COVID-19.

The V and J genes are TRBV28 and TRBJ1-1; 7 bases map to TRBD1. Germline V lookup: CDR1 MDHEN, CDR2 SYDVKM. The J segment lost 3 bases and the V segment lost 3 bases, leaving 7 bases of the junction unmatched. CDR3 length: 15 residues. The CDR3, as DNA: TGTGCCAGCAGTTTTGCGTACAGGGGATACACTGAAGCTTTCTTT. It is translated as CASSFAYRGYTEAFF.

This clone was counted ten times or more. The chain uses TRBV27 and TRBJ1-2, with TRBD1 identical over 10 bases. With 6 bases clipped from V and 3 bases from J, the junction kept 4 bases outside the gene matches. This CDR3 comprises 14 residues. From germline, CDR1 is MNHEY and CDR2 SMNVEV (reference sequence). The CDR3 here is CASRDRGRDYGYTF. Here the CDR3 DNA reads TGTGCCAGCAGAGACAGGGGGCGCGACTATGGCTACACCTTC.

The gene calls are TRBV7-8 and TRBJ2-7, with TRBD1 as a possible D gene (6 bases). CDR3 length: 15 residues. Looked up from germline, CDR1 is SGHVS and CDR2 is FQNEAQ. The V and J ends lost 0 bases and 2 bases respectively, with 11 bases between them. Written as DNA, the CDR3 is TGTGCCAGCAGCTTAGCGGGCCCAGGGGCCTACGAGCAGTACTTC. This codes for CASSLAGPGAYEQYF.

J is TRBJ1-6 and V is TRBV19, with 10 bases aligning to TRBD1. The V gene end was trimmed by 5 bases and the J gene end by 6 bases; junction bases not matched to a gene: 13. The CDR3 length is 18 residues. Germline lookup yields CDR1 LNHDA and CDR2 SQIVND (reference sequence). The CDR3 DNA reads TGTGCCAGTAGTGACGGGACAGGGGACCGTCGAGGTAATTCACCCCTCCACTTT. It is translated as CASSDGTGDRRGNSPLHF. Complete variable domain (other parts from reference TRBV19 and TRBJ1-6): DGGITQSPKYLFRKEGQNVTLSCEQNLNHDAMYWYRQDPGQGLRLIYYSQIVNDFQKGDIAEGYSVSREKKESFPLTVTSAQKNPTAFYLCASSDGTGDRRGNSPLHFGNGTRLTVT.

This clone turned up a few times. V usage is TRBV5-6 and J usage is TRBJ1-4; D remains unclear. The CDR3 runs 15 residues. Trimming shortened V by 7 bases and J by 4 bases, and 17 bases separated the two germline ends. CDR1 and CDR2 (germline): SGHDT, YYEEEE. CDR3 amino acids: CASGNRRSLNEKLFF. CDR3 bases: TGTGCCAGCGGCAATAGACGGAGTCTTAATGAAAAACTGTTTTTT.

V usage is TRBV18 and J usage is TRBJ2-6; 7 nucleotides agree with TRBD1. The CDR3 is 16 residues long. Germline CDR1 KGHSH, CDR2 LQKENI. Germline trimming cut 4 bases from V and 2 bases from J; bases unmatched to any gene: 5. CDR3 amino acids: CASSLPTGTGANVLTF. Written as DNA, the CDR3 is TGTGCCAGCTCACTGCCGACAGGGACTGGGGCCAACGTCCTGACTTTC.

The chain carries TRBV5-1 and TRBJ1-4; 10 bases align to TRBD1. The germline CDR1 and CDR2 sequences are SGHRS and YFSETQ. The CDR3 totals 14 residues. With V trimmed by 5 bases and J by 11 bases, 9 bases remained unmatched. The CDR3 region has the DNA TGCGCCAGCAGATCCGGGACAGGGGTGCCTAAACTGTTTTTT. Translated: CASRSGTGVPKLFF.

For the CDR3, the DNA is TGTGCCAGCAGTGAATTAGTCGGGGGTGTGGATGAGCAGTTCTTC. As protein: CASSELVGGVDEQFF. The chain combines TRBV6-1 with TRBJ2-1; D possibly corresponds to TRBD2 (6 bases). The CDR3 has 15 amino acids. Germline values: CDR1 MNHNS, CDR2 SASEGT. Trimming took off 2 bases at V and 8 bases at J, with 16 bases between the two ends.

The chain is built from TRBV4-2 and TRBJ2-1; 9 bases are shared with TRBD2. The germline gives CDR1 LGHNA, CDR2 YNFKEQ. The CDR3 is made up of 17 amino acids. J was trimmed by 1 base and V by 3 bases; bases with no gene match: 7. The CDR3 reads CASSQGAGGRSYNEQFF. The CDR3 DNA sequence: TGTGCCAGCAGCCAGGGAGCGGGAGGAAGGTCCTACAATGAGCAGTTCTTC.

The V call is TRBV10-1, the J call TRBJ1-2; 10 nucleotides match TRBD1. Germline lookup yields CDR1 WNHNN and CDR2 SYGVQD (reference sequence). V dropped 3 bases and J dropped 4; count of bases not matched to a gene: 5. This CDR3 contains 15 residues. The CDR3, as DNA: TGCGCCAGCAGTGATCGGGGACAGGGGATCTATGGCTACACCTTC. Translated, it gives CASSDRGQGIYGYTF.

The chain combines TRBV25-1 with TRBJ2-3, with TRBD2 as a possible D gene (5 bases). Germline loops: CDR1 MGHDK, CDR2 SYGVNS. V was shortened by 6 bases and J by 0 bases, with 16 bases between the two germline ends. This CDR3 region has 16 residues. The CDR3: CASSSGLALSTDTQYF. DNA for the CDR3: TGTGCCAGCAGCTCGGGGTTAGCGCTCAGCACAGATACGCAGTATTTT.

V and J are TRBV27 and TRBJ1-5; no definite D call. Germline V gene sequence: CDR1 MNHEY, CDR2 SMNVEV (reference sequence). This CDR3 has 16 amino acids. Trimming took off 5 bases at V and 0 bases at J, with 14 bases between the two ends. CDR3 residues: CASSRVFANSNQPQHF. The CDR3 coding sequence is TGTGCCAGCAGTCGCGTATTCGCCAATAGCAATCAGCCCCAGCATTTT.

The chain is built from TRBV27 and TRBJ1-1; TRBD1 matches at 8 bases. J gave up 4 bases and V 7 bases, and 5 bases lay outside the gene matches. This CDR3 comprises 13 residues. CDR1 and CDR2 (germline): MNHEY, SMNVEV (reference sequence). Here the CDR3 reads CASNKDRATEAFF. CDR3 nucleotide sequence: TGTGCCAGCAATAAGGACAGGGCCACTGAAGCTTTCTTT.

The chain is built from TRBV5-1 and TRBJ2-7, with 11 bases that match TRBD2. V dropped 0 bases and J dropped 2; count of bases not matched to a gene: 7. This CDR3 region has 17 residues. The germline V gene encodes CDR1 SGHRS and CDR2 YFSETQ. This chain's CDR3 is CASSLVPLAGGAYEQYF. The CDR3 DNA sequence: TGCGCCAGCAGCTTGGTCCCCCTAGCGGGAGGCGCCTACGAGCAGTACTTC.

The chain couples TRBV18 to TRBJ2-1; TRBD1 might be the D (5 bases). The ends were cut back, 2 bases at V and 4 bases at J, with 12 bases in the middle. The CDR3 has 15 residues. Germline V lookup: CDR1 KGHSH, CDR2 LQKENI. This CDR3 reads CASSPRQISYNEQFF. CDR3 coding DNA: TGTGCCAGCTCACCAAGACAGATTAGTTACAATGAGCAGTTCTTC.

The rearrangement links TRBV6-5 to TRBJ1-5; TRBD1 matches at 9 bases. Trimming at V came to 6 bases and at J to 5 bases, leaving 8 bases not matched to a gene. The CDR3 sequence is 15 residues long. The germline gives CDR1 MNHEY, CDR2 SVGAGI. The CDR3 reads CASRATGGVHQPQHF. The CDR3 DNA reads as TGTGCCAGCAGGGCGACAGGGGGGGTACATCAGCCCCAGCATTTT.

The chain recombines TRBV11-2 with TRBJ2-7; 7 positions match TRBD1. V lost 5 bases to trimming and J lost 7 bases; unmatched junction nucleotides: 11. From germline, CDR1 is SGHAT and CDR2 FQNNGV. There are 14 residues in the CDR3. CDR3 DNA sequence: TGTGCCAGCAGCATGGACAGGAATGTAAAGGAGCAGTACTTC. This translates into CASSMDRNVKEQYF.

CDR3 protein: CASSGGLAGVTGELFF. DNA for the CDR3: TGTGCCAGCAGTGGGGGACTAGCGGGAGTCACCGGGGAGCTGTTTTTT. The chain employs TRBV6-1 and TRBJ2-2; 14 bases map to TRBD2. The V and J ends lost 4 bases and 4 bases, in that order; junction bases with no gene match: 2. In germline, CDR1 is MNHNS, CDR2 SASEGT. There are 16 residues in the CDR3.

The table lists this clone with a few counts. The CDR3: CASSTGTSGLTQYF. The CDR3 nucleotides read TGTGCCAGCAGCACAGGGACTAGCGGGTTGACGCAGTACTTC. The chain recombines TRBV5-4 with TRBJ2-7; TRBD2 matches 12 bases. CDR1 SGHNT and CDR2 YYREEE come from the germline V gene (reference sequence). There are 14 residues in the CDR3. V was pared by 4 bases and J by 9 bases, with 8 bases of the junction left unmatched.

The chain carries TRBV27 and TRBJ2-1; TRBD1 matches at 10 bases. The CDR3 spans 15 residues. From germline, CDR1 is MNHEY and CDR2 SMNVEV (reference sequence). The V segment lost 5 bases and the J segment 6 bases; nucleotides outside the gene matches: 7. The DNA of the CDR3 is TGTGCCAGCAGTATCGACAGGGGGCGGAGCAATGAGCAGTTCTTC. Translated, it gives CASSIDRGRSNEQFF.

The chain employs TRBV28 and TRBJ2-5; 8 bases agree with TRBD1. Germline V gene lookup returns CDR1 MDHEN and CDR2 SYDVKM. The junction had 11 bases not matched to a gene; V was cut back by 6 bases and J by 5 bases. The CDR3 loop spans 15 amino acids. The CDR3 bases are TGTGCCAGCAGCTCGGGACAGGCTATTCGTGAGACCCAGTACTTC. This codes for CASSSGQAIRETQYF. Based on the CDR3 plus reference TRBV28 and TRBJ2-5, the full variable domain is DVKVTQSSRYLVKRTGEKVFLECVQDMDHENMFWYRQDPGLGLRLIYFSYDVKMKEKGDIPEGYSVSREKKERFSLILESASTNQTSMYLCASSSGQAIRETQYFGPGTRLLVL.

V is TRBV5-4 and J is TRBJ2-3; D gene ambiguous. This CDR3 region has 13 residues. Trimming left V 10 bases short and J 0 bases short, with 12 bases between. Germline V lookup: CDR1 SGHNT, CDR2 YYREEE (reference sequence). CDR3 nucleotides: TGTGCCGTCCGACGCGGTAGCACAGATACGCAGTATTTT. Its protein product is CAVRRGSTDTQYF.